Below are 19 T cell receptor beta chains sequenced from a single sample in a study of T cells after yellow fever vaccination. TCRdb itself ran the 5' RACE reads through MiXCR, one entry per CDR3 protein. The data hold about 240,000 distinct CDR3 sequences, with less than 8.5% observed a single time. Here the sequenced sample was CD4+ T cells sorted from PBMCs, taken 15 days after the yellow fever booster vaccination. The receptor set was obtained from a man under 40 who received the YFV17D yellow fever vaccine.

The chain recombines TRBV3-1 with TRBJ2-7; TRBD2 aligns across 7 bases. Unmatched junction bases numbered 8, after V lost 3 bases and J lost 6 bases. The length of the CDR3 is 14 residues. Germline V CDR1 and CDR2: LGHDT, YNNKEL (reference sequence). The CDR3 DNA is TGTGCCAGCAGCCATGAAGCGGGATACTCCGAGCAGTACTTC. Its protein product is CASSHEAGYSEQYF.

This clonotype was counted at least ten times. The chain has TRBV29-1 and TRBJ2-1; 8 bases match TRBD2. This CDR3 has 13 residues. V shed 7 bases and J 8 bases; nucleotides not matched to a gene: 10. Per the germline V gene, CDR1 is SQVTM and CDR2 is ANQGSEA. The CDR3: CSAGGGSGYEQFF. DNA for the CDR3: TGCAGCGCCGGGGGGGGCAGCGGTTATGAGCAGTTCTTC.

J is TRBJ2-5 and V is TRBV7-2; D is unresolved. The CDR3 runs to 16 residues. The V end was cut by 1 base, the J end by 1 base, with 13 bases between. CDR1 is SGHTA and CDR2 is FQGNSA in the germline V gene. CDR3 sequence (DNA): TGTGCCAGCAGCTTAGAGGGTATTAGCCGCCAAGAGACCCAGTACTTC. It encodes CASSLEGISRQETQYF.

This clonotype was recorded many times. This chain links TRBV20-1 with TRBJ2-7, with D possibly TRBD2 on 5 matching bases. The CDR3 is 14 amino acids. CDR1 and CDR2 from the germline V gene are DFQATT and SNEGSKA (reference sequence). The V gene lost 2 bases and the J gene lost 3 bases, with 14 bases spanning the gap. CDR3 in DNA: TGCAGTGCTAGACGGGGTGGGCCAGACTACGAGCAGTACTTC. It is translated as CSARRGGPDYEQYF.

This clonotype came up a few times. This rearrangement joins TRBV24-1 to TRBJ2-2; 7 nucleotides align to TRBD2. J lost 5 bases, V lost 1 base, and 6 bases had no gene match. Germline CDR1 and CDR2: KGHDR and SFDVKD. The CDR3 consists of 16 residues. CDR3 in amino acids: CATSDLAGIGTGELFF. In DNA, the CDR3 is TGTGCCACCAGTGATTTAGCGGGGATCGGTACCGGGGAGCTGTTTTTT.

V usage is TRBV5-1 and J usage is TRBJ2-7; unclear D gene. CDR3 length: 14 residues. Germline CDR1 is SGHRS and CDR2 is YFSETQ. Between the trimmed V and J ends, which lost 0 bases and 5 bases, there was a span of 12 bases. CDR3 coding DNA: TGCGCCAGCAGCTTGGTTAATAGGGAAGACGAGCAGTACTTC. Translation: CASSLVNREDEQYF.

This chain uses TRBV7-3 with TRBJ2-5, with a possible D match to TRBD1 (6 bases). Trimming stripped 2 bases from V and 5 bases from J, with 12 bases between. Germline V gives CDR1 SGHTA, CDR2 FQGTGA. The length of the CDR3 is 14 residues. Here the CDR3 reads CASSLQGLGETQYF. The CDR3 DNA is TGTGCCAGCAGCTTACAGGGGCTAGGGGAGACCCAGTACTTC.

This clonotype was seen only a few times. The gene calls are TRBV5-1 and TRBJ2-3; D is unresolved. CDR1 is SGHRS and CDR2 is YFSETQ in the germline V gene. V was clipped by 0 bases and J by 1 base, with 12 bases between them. This CDR3 is built from 16 residues. CDR3 loop: CASSLVPGGGTDTQYF. CDR3 coding DNA: TGCGCCAGCAGCTTGGTCCCGGGTGGCGGCACAGATACGCAGTATTTT.

V gene TRBV5-1 combines with J gene TRBJ2-7; 9 nucleotides match TRBD1. V gave up 3 bases and J gave up 2 bases; unmatched junction bases: 15. Germline assignment: CDR1 SGHRS and CDR2 YFSETQ. This CDR3 has 18 amino acids. The CDR3 DNA reads as TGCGCCAGCAGCTACTTCGCAACAACCGGGACAGGGCCCTACGAGCAGTACTTC. Amino acid sequence: CASSYFATTGTGPYEQYF.

The chain carries TRBV6-5 and TRBJ1-1; D is uncertain. The germline gives CDR1 MNHEY, CDR2 SVGAGI. V lost 6 bases and J lost 2, with 19 bases in between. The length of the CDR3 is 16 residues. CDR3 sequence: CASRPRRAGVNTEAFF. CDR3 sequence (DNA): TGTGCCAGCAGACCTCGGCGGGCAGGAGTTAACACTGAAGCTTTCTTT.

This clonotype was seen many times. The chain has TRBV10-3 and TRBJ2-3, with D unresolved. The germline V gene encodes CDR1 ENHRY and CDR2 SYGVKD. The CDR3 loop spans 12 amino acids. The V gene lost 8 bases and the J gene lost 0 bases, with 6 bases spanning the gap. The CDR3 DNA reads as TGTGCCATCTCCGGGAGCACAGATACGCAGTATTTT. Translating gives CAISGSTDTQYF.

The rearrangement joins TRBV4-2 to TRBJ2-3; 9 bases agree with TRBD2. The CDR3 is made up of 16 amino acids. The germline CDR1 and CDR2 sequences are LGHNA and YNFKEQ. Trimming at V came to 5 bases and at J to 1 base, leaving 7 bases not matched to a gene. CDR3 in amino acids: CASSAASGKRTDTQYF. CDR3 DNA: TGTGCCAGCAGCGCTGCTAGCGGGAAGCGCACAGATACGCAGTATTTT.

This clonotype was seen a handful of times. V usage is TRBV20-1 and J usage is TRBJ2-1, with no clear D. V lost 5 bases, J lost 2 bases, and 16 bases lay in between. This CDR3 region has 15 residues. Germline V gene sequence: CDR1 DFQATT, CDR2 SNEGSKA (reference sequence). The chain's CDR3 is CSAPHFAGTYNEQFF. The CDR3 coding sequence is TGCAGTGCTCCCCATTTCGCAGGCACCTACAATGAGCAGTTCTTC.

Many counts were recorded for this clonotype. The V gene is TRBV6-2 or TRBV6-3, the J gene TRBJ2-7; 9 bases fit TRBD1. The V gene's germline CDR1 is MNHEY and CDR2 SVGEGT. The CDR3 spans 14 residues. The ends lost 5 bases at V and 0 bases at J; junction bases unmatched: 2. This CDR3 reads CASSGTGSSYEQYF. The CDR3 nucleotides are TGTGCCAGCAGTGGGACAGGGAGCTCCTACGAGCAGTACTTC.

With respect to this clonotype: Sequence at one end of the junction differs from germline and may be a read error. The chain recombines TRBV12-3 or TRBV12-4 with TRBJ2-5; D is perhaps TRBD1 (5 bases). CDR3 length: 13 amino acids. This chain's CDR3 is CASSLRGSESQYF. CDR3 bases: TGTGCCAGCAGTTTAAGGGGTTCCGAGAGCCAGTACTTC.

At least ten counts were recorded for this clonotype. The V and J genes are TRBV24-1 and TRBJ2-5; D unclear. The V gene lost 5 bases and the J gene lost 2 bases, with 8 bases spanning the gap. The germline V gene has CDR1 KGHDR and CDR2 SFDVKD. This CDR3 contains 13 residues. CDR3: CATSVGQQETQYF. DNA of the CDR3: TGTGCCACCAGTGTGGGCCAGCAAGAGACCCAGTACTTC.

There are many counts of this clonotype. The chain recombines TRBV21-1 with TRBJ2-7; the listed D gene, TRBD1, was not tested against the DNA. TRBV21-1 is described as a pseudogene. The CDR3 consists of 14 residues. Here the CDR3 DNA reads TGTGCCAGCAGCAAAGCGAGTGGGACAGGCGAGCAGTACTTC. Translated: CASSKASGTGEQYF.

This clonotype was seen a few times. The gene calls are TRBV11-2 and TRBJ2-3, with TRBD2 matching over 7 bases. Per the germline V gene, CDR1 is SGHAT and CDR2 is FQNNGV. The V and J ends lost 1 base and 4 bases, in that order; junction bases with no gene match: 14. The CDR3 length is 18 residues. CDR3 nucleotide sequence: TGTGCCAGCAGCTTAGGCGTTGGGGGAGGGAGTATGCCAGATACGCAGTATTTT. Translated, it gives CASSLGVGGGSMPDTQYF.

V usage is TRBV7-2 and J usage is TRBJ2-7; D remains unclear. The germline V gene encodes CDR1 SGHTA and CDR2 FQGNSA. Trimming took off 1 base at V and 6 bases at J, with 10 bases between the two ends. The CDR3 extends over 13 amino acids. The CDR3 protein is CASSLGFQREQYF. DNA for the CDR3: TGTGCCAGCAGCTTAGGGTTCCAGCGCGAGCAGTACTTC.